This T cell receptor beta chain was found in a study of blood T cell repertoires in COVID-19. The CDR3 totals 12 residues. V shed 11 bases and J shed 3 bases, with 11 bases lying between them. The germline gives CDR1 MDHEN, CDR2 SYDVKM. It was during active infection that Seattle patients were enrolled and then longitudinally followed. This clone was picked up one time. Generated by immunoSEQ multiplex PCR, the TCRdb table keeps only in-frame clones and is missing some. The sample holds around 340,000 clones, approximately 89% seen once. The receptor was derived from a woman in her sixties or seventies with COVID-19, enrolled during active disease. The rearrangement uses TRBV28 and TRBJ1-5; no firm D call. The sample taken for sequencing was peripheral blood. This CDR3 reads CAGQEVNQPQHF. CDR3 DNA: TGTGCCGGGCAGGAAGTCAATCAGCCCCAGCATTTT.